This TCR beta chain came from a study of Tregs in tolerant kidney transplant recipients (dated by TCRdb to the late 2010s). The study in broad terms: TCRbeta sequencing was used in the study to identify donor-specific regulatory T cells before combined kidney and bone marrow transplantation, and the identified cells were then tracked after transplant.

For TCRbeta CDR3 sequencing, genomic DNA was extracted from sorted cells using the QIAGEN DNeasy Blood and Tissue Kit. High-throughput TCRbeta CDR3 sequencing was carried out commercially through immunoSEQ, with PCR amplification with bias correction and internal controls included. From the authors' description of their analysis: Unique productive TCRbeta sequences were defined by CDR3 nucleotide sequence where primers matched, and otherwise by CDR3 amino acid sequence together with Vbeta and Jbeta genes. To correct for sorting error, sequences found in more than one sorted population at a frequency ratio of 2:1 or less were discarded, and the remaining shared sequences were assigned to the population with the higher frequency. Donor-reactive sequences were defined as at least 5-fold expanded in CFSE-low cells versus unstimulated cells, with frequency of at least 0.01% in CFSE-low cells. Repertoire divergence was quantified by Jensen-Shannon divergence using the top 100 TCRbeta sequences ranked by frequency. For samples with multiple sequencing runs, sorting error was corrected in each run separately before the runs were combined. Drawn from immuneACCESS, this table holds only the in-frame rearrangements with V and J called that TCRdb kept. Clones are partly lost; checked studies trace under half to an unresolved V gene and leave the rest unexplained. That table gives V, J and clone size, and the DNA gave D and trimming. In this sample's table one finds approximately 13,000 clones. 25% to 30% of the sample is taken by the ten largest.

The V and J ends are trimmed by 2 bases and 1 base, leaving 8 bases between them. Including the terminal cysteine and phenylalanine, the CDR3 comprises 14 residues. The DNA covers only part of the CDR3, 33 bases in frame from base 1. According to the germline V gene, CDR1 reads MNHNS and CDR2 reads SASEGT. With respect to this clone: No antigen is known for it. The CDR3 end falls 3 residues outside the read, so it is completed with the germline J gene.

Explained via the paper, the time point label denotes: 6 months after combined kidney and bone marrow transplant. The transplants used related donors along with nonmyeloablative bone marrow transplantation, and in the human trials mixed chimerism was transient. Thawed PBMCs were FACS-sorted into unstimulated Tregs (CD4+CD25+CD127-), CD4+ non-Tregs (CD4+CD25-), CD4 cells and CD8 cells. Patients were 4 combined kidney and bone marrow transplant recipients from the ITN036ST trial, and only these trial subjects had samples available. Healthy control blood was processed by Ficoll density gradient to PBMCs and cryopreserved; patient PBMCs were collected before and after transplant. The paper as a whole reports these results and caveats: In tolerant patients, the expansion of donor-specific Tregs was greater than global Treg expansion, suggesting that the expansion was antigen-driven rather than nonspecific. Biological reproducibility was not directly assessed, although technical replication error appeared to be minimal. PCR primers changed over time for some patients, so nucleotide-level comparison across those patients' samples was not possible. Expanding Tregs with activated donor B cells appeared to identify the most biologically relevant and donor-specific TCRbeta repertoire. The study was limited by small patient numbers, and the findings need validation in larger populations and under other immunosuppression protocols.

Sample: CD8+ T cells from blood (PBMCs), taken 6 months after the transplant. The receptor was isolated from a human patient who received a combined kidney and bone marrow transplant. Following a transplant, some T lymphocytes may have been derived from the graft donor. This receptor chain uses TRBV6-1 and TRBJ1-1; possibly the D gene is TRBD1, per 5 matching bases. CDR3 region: CASSEWTPNTEAFF. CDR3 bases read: TGTGCCAGCAGTGAATGGACACCGAACACTGAA.